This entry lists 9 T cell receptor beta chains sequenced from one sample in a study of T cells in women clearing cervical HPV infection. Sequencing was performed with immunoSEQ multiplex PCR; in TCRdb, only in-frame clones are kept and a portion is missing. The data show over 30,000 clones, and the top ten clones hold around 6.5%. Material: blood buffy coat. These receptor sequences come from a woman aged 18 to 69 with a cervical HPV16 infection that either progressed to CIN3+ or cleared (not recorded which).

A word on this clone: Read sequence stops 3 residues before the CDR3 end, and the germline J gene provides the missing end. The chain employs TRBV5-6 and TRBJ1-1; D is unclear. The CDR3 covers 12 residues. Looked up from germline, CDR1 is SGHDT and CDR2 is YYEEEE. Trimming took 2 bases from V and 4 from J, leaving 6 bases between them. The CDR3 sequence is CASSLISTEAFF. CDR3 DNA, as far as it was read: TGTGCCAGCAGCTTAATCAGCACTGAA.

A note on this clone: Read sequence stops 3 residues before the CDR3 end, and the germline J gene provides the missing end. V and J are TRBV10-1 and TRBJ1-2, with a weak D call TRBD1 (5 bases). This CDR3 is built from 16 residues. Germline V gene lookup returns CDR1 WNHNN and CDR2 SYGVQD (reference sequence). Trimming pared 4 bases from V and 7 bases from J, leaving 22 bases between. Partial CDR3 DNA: TGCGCCAGCAGTGGGGTGGGACTCTCCGGTCCATTTGGC. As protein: CASSGVGLSGPFG. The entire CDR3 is CASSGVGLSGPFGYTF.

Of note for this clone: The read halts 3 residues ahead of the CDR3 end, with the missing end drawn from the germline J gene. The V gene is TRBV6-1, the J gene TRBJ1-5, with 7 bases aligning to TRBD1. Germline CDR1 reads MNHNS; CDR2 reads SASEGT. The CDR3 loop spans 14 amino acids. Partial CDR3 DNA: TGTGCCAGCAGTGGGACAGGAGGGACGAAACCC. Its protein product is CASSGTGGTKP. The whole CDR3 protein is CASSGTGGTKPQHF.

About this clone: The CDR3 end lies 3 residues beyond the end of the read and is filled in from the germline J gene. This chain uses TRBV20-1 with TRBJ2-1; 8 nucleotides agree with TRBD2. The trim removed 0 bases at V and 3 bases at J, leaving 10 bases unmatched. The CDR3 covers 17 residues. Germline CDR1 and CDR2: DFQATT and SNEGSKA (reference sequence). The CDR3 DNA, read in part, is TGCAGTGCTAGAGAGGCCCGGGGGGGGTCGGTCTACAATGAG. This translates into CSAREARGGSVYNE. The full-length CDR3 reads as CSAREARGGSVYNEQFF.

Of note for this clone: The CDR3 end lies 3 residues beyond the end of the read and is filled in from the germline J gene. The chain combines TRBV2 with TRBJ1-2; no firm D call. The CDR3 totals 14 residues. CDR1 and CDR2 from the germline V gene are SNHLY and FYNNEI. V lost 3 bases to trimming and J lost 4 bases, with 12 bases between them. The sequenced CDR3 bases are TGTGCCAGCAGTGACTATCTTCCGAGCTATGGC. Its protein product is CASSDYLPSYG. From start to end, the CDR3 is CASSDYLPSYGYTF.

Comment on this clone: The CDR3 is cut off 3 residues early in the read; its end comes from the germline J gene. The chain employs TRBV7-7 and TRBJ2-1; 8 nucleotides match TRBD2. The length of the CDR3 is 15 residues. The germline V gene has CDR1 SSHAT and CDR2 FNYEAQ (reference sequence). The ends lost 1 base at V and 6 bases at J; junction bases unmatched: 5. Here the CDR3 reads CASSLDGGAGNEQFF. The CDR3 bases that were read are TGTGCCAGCAGCTTAGACGGGGGGGCAGGCAATGAG.

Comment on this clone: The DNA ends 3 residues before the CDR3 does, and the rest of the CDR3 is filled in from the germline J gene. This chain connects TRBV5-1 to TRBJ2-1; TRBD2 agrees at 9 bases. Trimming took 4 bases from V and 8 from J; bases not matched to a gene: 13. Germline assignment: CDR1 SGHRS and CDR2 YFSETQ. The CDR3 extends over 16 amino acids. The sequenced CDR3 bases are TGCGCCAGCAGCCCCGGGACTAGCCCGAGGATCGATGAG. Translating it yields CASSPGTSPRIDE. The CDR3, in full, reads CASSPGTSPRIDEQFF. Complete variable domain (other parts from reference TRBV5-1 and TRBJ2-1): KAGVTQTPRYLIKTRGQQVTLSCSPISGHRSVSWYQQTPGQGLQFLFEYFSETQRNKGNFPGRFSGRQFSNSRSEMNVSTLELGDSALYLCASSPGTSPRIDEQFFGPGTRLTVL.

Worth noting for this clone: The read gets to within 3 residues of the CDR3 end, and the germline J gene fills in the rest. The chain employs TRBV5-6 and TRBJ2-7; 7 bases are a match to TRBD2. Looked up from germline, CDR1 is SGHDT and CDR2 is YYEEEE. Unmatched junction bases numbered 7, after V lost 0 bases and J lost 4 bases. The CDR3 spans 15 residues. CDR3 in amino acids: CASSLEAGEGYEQYF. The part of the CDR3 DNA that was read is TGTGCCAGCAGCTTGGAGGCGGGAGAAGGGTACGAG.

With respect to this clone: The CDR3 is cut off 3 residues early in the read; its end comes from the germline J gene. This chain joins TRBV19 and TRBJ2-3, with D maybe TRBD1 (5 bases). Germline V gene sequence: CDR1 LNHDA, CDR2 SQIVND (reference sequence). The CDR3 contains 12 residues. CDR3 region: CATTDRNQPQYF. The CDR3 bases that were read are TGTGCCACTACCGACAGAAATCAGCCG.